Listed below are T cell receptor beta chains from one sample, sequenced in a study of Ad26.COV2.S vaccination and SARS-CoV-2 variants. The protocol was immunoSEQ multiplex PCR, while the TCRdb copy is restricted to in-frame clones and leaves out a portion. The sample yields around 420,000 clones, roughly 88% seen once. This specimen was peripheral blood, taken in a trial of Ad26.COV2.S vaccine versus placebo. These receptor sequences come from a person between 18 and 60 years old who received the Ad26.COV2.S COVID-19 vaccine or a placebo. Each CDR3 is given with its conserved first and last residue. The order of the fields is clone size, V gene, D gene, J gene, CDR3 DNA, CDR3 protein. The D gene is left open where the match is weak. Clone size is not always given. Where it is, it says once, few, many or a class for expanded clones.

-	TRBV19	-	TRBJ2-2	TGTGCCAGTAGTATTGTTTCGGCCGGGGAGCTGTTTTTT	CASSIVSAGELFF
-	TRBV11-3	TRBD1	TRBJ1-6	TGTGCCAGCAGCTTAAAGAGGACAGGGGGGGAGAATTCACCCCTCCACTTT	CASSLKRTGGENSPLHF
-	TRBV7-6	-	TRBJ2-5	TGTGCCAGCAGCCCGGCTAGTCAAGAGACCCAGTACTTC	CASSPASQETQYF
-	TRBV5-4	-	TRBJ2-5	TGTGCCAGCAGCTTGCGCAGGGGCCTAGAGACCCAGTACTTC	CASSLRRGLETQYF
-	TRBV12-3/TRBV12-4	-	TRBJ2-1	TGTGCCAGCGGCGGGACCCCGGTCAATGAGCAGTTCTTC	CASGGTPVNEQFF
-	TRBV7-2	-	TRBJ2-5	TGTGCCAGCAGCACGCACCTTGGGGCGGAAGAGACCCAGTACTTC	CASSTHLGAEETQYF
-	TRBV12-3/TRBV12-4	-	TRBJ1-2	TGTGCCAGCAGGGGGGAAGACTATGGCTACACCTTC	CASRGEDYGYTF
-	TRBV5-1	TRBD2	TRBJ2-7	TGCGCCAGCAGCCCAACCCCGGGACTAGCGGGGGACGAGCAGTACTTC	CASSPTPGLAGDEQYF
once	TRBV7-9	-	TRBJ2-7	TGTGCCAGCAGCTTAGCAGCAACCTACGAGCAGTACTTC	CASSLAATYEQYF
-	TRBV18	TRBD1	TRBJ2-4	TGTGCCAGCTCACCCTCGACAGGGGGCACCAAAAACATTCAGTACTTC	CASSPSTGGTKNIQYF
-	TRBV12-3/TRBV12-4	TRBD1	TRBJ1-1	TGTGCCAGCAGTTTAGACAGGGGCTCTGAAGCTTTCTTT	CASSLDRGSEAFF
-	TRBV18	TRBD1	TRBJ1-3	TGTGCCAGCTCACCGACAGGGGCTGGAAACACCATATATTTT	CASSPTGAGNTIYF
-	TRBV6-5	TRBD1	TRBJ2-2	TGTGCCAGCAGTTACTCGGGACAGGGGAGCGCCGGGGAGCTGTTTTTT	CASSYSGQGSAGELFF
-	TRBV5-1	-	TRBJ1-4	TGCGCCAGCAGCTTGGATGCGTCTAATGAAAAACTGTTTTTT	CASSLDASNEKLFF
-	TRBV7-9	TRBD2	TRBJ2-3	TGTGCCAGCAGCTTAGGGCTAGCGGCTAGCACAGATACGCAGTATTTT	CASSLGLAASTDTQYF
-	TRBV7-3	TRBD2	TRBJ2-2	TGTGCCAGCAGCATCCTCAGCGGGAGGAACACCGGGGAGCTGTTTTTT	CASSILSGRNTGELFF
few	TRBV6-2/TRBV6-3	-	TRBJ1-5	TGTGCCAGCAGTTACTCGAATTCTGAAAATCAGCCCCAGCATTTT	CASSYSNSENQPQHF
-	TRBV6-6	-	TRBJ2-1	TGTGCCAGCAGTGACGTACCGGGATCCAATGAGCAGTTCTTC	CASSDVPGSNEQFF
-	TRBV4-1	-	TRBJ2-7	TGCGCCAGCAGCCAAGAACGGGACACCTTCGCTCAGTACTTC	CASSQERDTFAQYF
-	TRBV7-2	TRBD2	TRBJ2-7	TGTGCCAGCACCCTCAAGGCGGGGGGCTACGAGCAGTACTTC	CASTLKAGGYEQYF
once	TRBV7-9	-	TRBJ2-1	TGTGCCAGCAGCTTAGGGAGGCTAGTTGTTGGCTTATACAATGAGCAGTTCTTC	CASSLGRLVVGLYNEQFF
-	TRBV3-1/TRBV3-2	-	TRBJ2-3	TGTGCCAGCAGCCAACAGGGAGGCTACACAGATACGCAGTATTTT	CASSQQGGYTDTQYF
-	TRBV4-1	-	TRBJ2-7	TGCGCCAGCAGCCAAGATCAGTACCAAACCGAAGAGTACTTC	CASSQDQYQTEEYF
-	TRBV4-1	-	TRBJ2-7	TGCGCCAGCAGCCAAGTGGGAGGGGGCGGCCTAGCATCCTACGAGCAGTACTTC	CASSQVGGGGLASYEQYF
-	TRBV7-9	-	TRBJ1-6	TGTGCCAGCAGCTTAATGGGGGGTAGCTCCTATAATTCACCCCTCCACTTT	CASSLMGGSSYNSPLHF